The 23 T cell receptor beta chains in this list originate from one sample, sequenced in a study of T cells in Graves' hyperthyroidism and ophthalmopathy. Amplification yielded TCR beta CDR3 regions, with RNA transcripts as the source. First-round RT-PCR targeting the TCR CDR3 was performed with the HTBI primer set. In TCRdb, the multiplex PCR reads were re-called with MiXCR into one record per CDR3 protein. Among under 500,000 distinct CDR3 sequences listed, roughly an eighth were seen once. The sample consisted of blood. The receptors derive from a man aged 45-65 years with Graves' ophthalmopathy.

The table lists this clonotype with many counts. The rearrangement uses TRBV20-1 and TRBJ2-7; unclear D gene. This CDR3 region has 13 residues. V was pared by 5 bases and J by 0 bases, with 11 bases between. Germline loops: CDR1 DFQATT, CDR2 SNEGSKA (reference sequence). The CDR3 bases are TGCAGTGCTGACGCGAGGAGCTCCTACGAGCAGTACTTC. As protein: CSADARSSYEQYF.

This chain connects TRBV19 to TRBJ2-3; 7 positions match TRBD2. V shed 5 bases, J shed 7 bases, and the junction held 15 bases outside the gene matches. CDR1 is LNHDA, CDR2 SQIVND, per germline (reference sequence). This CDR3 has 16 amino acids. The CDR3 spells CASSPAGTSKSHTQYF. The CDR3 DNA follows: TGTGCCAGTAGTCCAGCGGGGACTTCCAAGTCGCATACGCAGTATTTT.

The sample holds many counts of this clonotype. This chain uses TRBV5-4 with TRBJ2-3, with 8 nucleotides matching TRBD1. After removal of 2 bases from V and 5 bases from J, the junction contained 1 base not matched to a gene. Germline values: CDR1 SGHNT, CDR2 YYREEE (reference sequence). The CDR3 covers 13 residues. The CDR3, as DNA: TGTGCCAGCAGCTTAACAGGGGGAGATACGCAGTATTTT. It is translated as CASSLTGGDTQYF.

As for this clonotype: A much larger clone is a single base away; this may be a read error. The CDR3 reads CASTSLGAGERNIQYF. The CDR3 DNA is TGTGCCAGCACCTCCTTGGGAGCAGGGGAAAGAAACATTCAGTACTTC. The chain couples TRBV27 to TRBJ2-4, with D possibly TRBD1 on 6 matching bases. Trimming removed 7 bases at V and 6 bases at J, with 22 bases between. This CDR3 has 16 amino acids. Looked up from germline, CDR1 is MNHEY and CDR2 is SMNVEV (reference sequence).

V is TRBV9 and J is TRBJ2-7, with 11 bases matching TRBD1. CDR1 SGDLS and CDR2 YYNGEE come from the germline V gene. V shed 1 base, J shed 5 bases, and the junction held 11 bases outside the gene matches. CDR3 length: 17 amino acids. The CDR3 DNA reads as TGTGCCAGCAGCGTACATTCTATGGGACAGGGGGACAACGAGCAGTACTTC. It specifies CASSVHSMGQGDNEQYF. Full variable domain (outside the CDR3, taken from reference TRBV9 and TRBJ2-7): DSGVTQTPKHLITATGQRVTLRCSPRSGDLSVYWYQQSLDQGLQFLIQYYNGEERAKGNILERFSAQQFPDLHSELNLSSLELGDSALYFCASSVHSMGQGDNEQYFGPGTRLTVT.

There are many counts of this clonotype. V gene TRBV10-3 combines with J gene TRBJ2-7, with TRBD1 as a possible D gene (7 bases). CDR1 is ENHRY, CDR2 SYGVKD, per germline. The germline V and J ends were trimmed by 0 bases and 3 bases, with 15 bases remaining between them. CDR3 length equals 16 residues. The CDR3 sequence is CAISESGWQGGYEQYF. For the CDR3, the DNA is TGTGCCATCAGTGAGTCCGGATGGCAGGGGGGCTACGAGCAGTACTTC.

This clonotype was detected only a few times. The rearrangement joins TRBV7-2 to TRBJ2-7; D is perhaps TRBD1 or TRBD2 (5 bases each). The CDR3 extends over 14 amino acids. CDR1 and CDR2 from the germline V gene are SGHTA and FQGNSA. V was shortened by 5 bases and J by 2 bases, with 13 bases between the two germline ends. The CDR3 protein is CASSLTRDAYEQYF. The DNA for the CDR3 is TGTGCCAGCAGCCTAACTAGGGACGCCTACGAGCAGTACTTC.

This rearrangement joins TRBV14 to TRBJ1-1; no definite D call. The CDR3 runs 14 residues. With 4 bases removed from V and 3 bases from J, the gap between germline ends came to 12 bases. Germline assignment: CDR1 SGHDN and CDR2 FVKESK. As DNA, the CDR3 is TGTGCCAGCAGCCTCCTAACCCTGGACACTGAAGCTTTCTTT. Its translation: CASSLLTLDTEAFF.

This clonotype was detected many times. In nucleotides, the CDR3 is TGCAGTGCCGCAACCTTAAACACAGATACGCAGTATTTT. Translated, it gives CSAATLNTDTQYF. The chain links TRBV20-1 to TRBJ2-3, with D hard to call. V was trimmed by 6 bases and J by 2 bases, leaving 12 bases between them. The germline V gene has CDR1 DFQATT and CDR2 SNEGSKA (reference sequence). This CDR3 is built from 13 residues.

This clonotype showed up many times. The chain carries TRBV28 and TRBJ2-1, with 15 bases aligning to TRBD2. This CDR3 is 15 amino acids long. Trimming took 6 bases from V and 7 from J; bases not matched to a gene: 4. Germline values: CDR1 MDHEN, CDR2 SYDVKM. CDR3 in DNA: TGTGCCAGCAGGGGGACTAGCGGGGGGCGTAATGAGCAGTTCTTC. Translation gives CASRGTSGGRNEQFF.

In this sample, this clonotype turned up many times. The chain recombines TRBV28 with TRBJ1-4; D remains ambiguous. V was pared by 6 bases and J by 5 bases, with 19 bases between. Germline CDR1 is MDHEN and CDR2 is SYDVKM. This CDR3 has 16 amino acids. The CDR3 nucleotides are TGTGCCAGCAGCCGCCGTGAGTCTCGGCGGAATGAAAAACTGTTTTTT. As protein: CASSRRESRRNEKLFF.

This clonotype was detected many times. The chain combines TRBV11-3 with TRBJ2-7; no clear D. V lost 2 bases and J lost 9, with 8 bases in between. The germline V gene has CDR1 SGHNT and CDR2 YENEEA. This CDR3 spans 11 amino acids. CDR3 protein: CASSLSGWQYF. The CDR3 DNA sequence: TGTGCCAGCAGCTTATCGGGTTGGCAGTACTTC.

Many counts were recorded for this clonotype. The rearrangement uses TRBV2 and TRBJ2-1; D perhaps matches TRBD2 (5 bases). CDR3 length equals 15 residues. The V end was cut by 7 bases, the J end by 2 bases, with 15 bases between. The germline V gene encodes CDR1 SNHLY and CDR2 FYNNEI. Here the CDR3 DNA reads TGTGCCAGCACCCCAGGACTCGCAACCTACAATGAGCAGTTCTTC. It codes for CASTPGLATYNEQFF.

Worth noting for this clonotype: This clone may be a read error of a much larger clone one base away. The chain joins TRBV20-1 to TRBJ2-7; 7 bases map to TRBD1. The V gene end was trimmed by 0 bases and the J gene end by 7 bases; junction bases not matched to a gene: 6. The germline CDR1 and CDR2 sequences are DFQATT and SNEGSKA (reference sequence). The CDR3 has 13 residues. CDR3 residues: CSAREGLGQEQYF. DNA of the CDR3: TGCAGTGCTAGAGAAGGGCTGGGACAGGAGCAGTACTTC.

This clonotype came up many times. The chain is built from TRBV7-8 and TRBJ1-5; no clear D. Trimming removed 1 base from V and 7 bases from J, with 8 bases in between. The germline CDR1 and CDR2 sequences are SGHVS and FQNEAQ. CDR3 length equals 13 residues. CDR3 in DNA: TGTGCCAGCAGCTTAGAGGGTCGACAGCCCCAGCATTTT. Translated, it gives CASSLEGRQPQHF.

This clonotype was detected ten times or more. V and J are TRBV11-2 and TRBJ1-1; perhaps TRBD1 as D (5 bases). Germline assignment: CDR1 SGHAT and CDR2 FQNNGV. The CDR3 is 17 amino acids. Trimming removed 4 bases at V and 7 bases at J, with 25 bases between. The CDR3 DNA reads TGTGCCAGCAGCTCAACCGCAGTAGCGGGACGCATCGGTGAAGCTTTCTTT. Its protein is CASSSTAVAGRIGEAFF. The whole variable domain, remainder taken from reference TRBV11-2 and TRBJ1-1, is EAGVAQSPRYKIIEKRQSVAFWCNPISGHATLYWYQQILGQGPKLLIQFQNNGVVDDSQLPKDRFSAERLKGVDSTLKIQPAKLEDSAVYLCASSSTAVAGRIGEAFFGQGTRLTVV.

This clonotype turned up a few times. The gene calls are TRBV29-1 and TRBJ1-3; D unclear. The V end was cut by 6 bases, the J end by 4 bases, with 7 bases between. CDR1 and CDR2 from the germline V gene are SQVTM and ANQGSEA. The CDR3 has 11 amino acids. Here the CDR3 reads CSVNAGNTIYF. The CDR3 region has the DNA TGCAGCGTAAATGCGGGAAACACCATATATTTT. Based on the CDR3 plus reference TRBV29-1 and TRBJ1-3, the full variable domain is SAVISQKPSRDICQRGTSLTIQCQVDSQVTMMFWYRQQPGQSLTLIATANQGSEATYESGFVIDKFPISRPNLTFSTLTVSNMSPEDSSIYLCSVNAGNTIYFGEGSWLTVV.

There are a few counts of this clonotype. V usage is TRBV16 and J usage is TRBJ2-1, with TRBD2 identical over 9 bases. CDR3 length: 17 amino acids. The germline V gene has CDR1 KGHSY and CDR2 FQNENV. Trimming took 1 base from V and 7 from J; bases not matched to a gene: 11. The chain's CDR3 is CASSQLASGTRLNEQFF. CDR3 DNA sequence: TGTGCCAGCAGCCAATTGGCTAGCGGGACCCGATTGAATGAGCAGTTCTTC.

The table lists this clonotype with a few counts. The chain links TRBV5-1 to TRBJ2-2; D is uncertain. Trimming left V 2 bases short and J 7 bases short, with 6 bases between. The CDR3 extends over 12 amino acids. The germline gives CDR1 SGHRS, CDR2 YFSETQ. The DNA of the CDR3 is TGCGCCAGCAGCTTTAAGAGCGGGGAGCTGTTTTTT. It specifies CASSFKSGELFF.

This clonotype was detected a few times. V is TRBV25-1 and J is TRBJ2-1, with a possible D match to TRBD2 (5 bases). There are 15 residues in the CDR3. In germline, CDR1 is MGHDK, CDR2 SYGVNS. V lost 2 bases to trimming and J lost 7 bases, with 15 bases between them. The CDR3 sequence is CASSERLARSNEQFF. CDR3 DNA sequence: TGTGCCAGCAGTGAAAGGCTAGCAAGAAGTAATGAGCAGTTCTTC.

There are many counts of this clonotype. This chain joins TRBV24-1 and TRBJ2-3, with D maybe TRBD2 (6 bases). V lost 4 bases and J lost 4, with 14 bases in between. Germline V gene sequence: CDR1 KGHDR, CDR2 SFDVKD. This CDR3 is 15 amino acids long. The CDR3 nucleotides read TGTGCCACCAGTGACGGACCATCGGGGGCAGATACGCAGTATTTT. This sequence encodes CATSDGPSGADTQYF.

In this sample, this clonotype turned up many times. The DNA for the CDR3 is TGCAGTGCTAGAACTAGTGGTCACGAGCAGTACTTC. Its protein is CSARTSGHEQYF. The chain joins TRBV20-1 to TRBJ2-7, with D perhaps TRBD2 (5 bases). CDR3 length: 12 amino acids. Germline V gene sequence: CDR1 DFQATT, CDR2 SNEGSKA (reference sequence). Trimming took off 2 bases at V and 5 bases at J, with 10 bases between the two ends.

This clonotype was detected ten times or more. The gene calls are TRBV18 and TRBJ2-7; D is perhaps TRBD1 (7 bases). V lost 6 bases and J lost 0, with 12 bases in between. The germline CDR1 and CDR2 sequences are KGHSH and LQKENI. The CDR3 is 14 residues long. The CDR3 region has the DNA TGTGCCAGCTCGGCGGAGGGGGCCTCCTACGAGCAGTACTTC. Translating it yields CASSAEGASYEQYF. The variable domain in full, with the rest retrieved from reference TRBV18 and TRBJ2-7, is NAGVMQNPRHLVRRRGQEARLRCSPMKGHSHVYWYRQLPEEGLKFMVYLQKENIIDESGMPKERFSAEFPKEGPSILRIQQVVRGDSAAYFCASSAEGASYEQYFGPGTRLTVT.